In this sample, the clone carrying this T cell receptor beta chain turned up many times. The antigen is not known. This CDR3 is built from 15 residues. The germline V gene encodes CDR1 LGHNA and CDR2 YSLEER. The V segment lost 4 bases and the J segment 7 bases; nucleotides outside the gene matches: 6. This entry belongs to a study of T-cell reconstitution after alpha-beta-depleted transplantation in children. Findings and limits, study-wide: Several hundred rapidly expanded clones from non-depleted graft cells reportedly supplied alpha-beta T cells about two months post-transplant. T cells produced anew were the main source of T-cell counts and diversity one year after transplant. Some patients showed high day-60 TCRbeta diversity, which derived from surviving recipient T cells and thymic progenitors.

Preparing the TCRbeta library involved the use of unique molecular identifiers. TCRdb used MiXCR to reprocess the PCR reads, holding one entry per CDR3 protein. Of 200,000 to 250,000 distinct CDR3 sequences in the sample, roughly 8% were seen once. The material sequenced was PBMCs, mostly from graft donor cells, taken 180 days after TCRalphabeta/CD19-depleted stem cell transplant. The chain recombines TRBV4-3 with TRBJ2-1; 11 positions match TRBD1. The sequence came from a male patient aged 10 to 17 who had a stem cell transplant for acute lymphoblastic leukemia, so the T cells may come from the graft donor. This CDR3 reads CASSLGQGAQNEQFF. Here the CDR3 DNA reads TGCGCCAGCAGCCTCGGACAGGGGGCGCAAAATGAGCAGTTCTTC.